This T cell receptor beta chain was sequenced in a study of blood T cell repertoires in COVID-19. Overall study: Samples representing acute and convalescent COVID-19 were sourced from the United States, Italy and Spain. The cDNA or gDNA used as material had been derived from T cells, B-cell-depleted T cells, or PBMCs.

Original handling: Amplification from reference gene primers served as the basis for estimated nucleated cell counts. TCRdb's table, derived via immunoSEQ multiplex PCR, lists solely in-frame clones and lacks some. D and trimming were read from the DNA, whereas the V and J calls and clone size are those reported in that table. The profile shows around 280,000 clones, 85% to 90% of them singletons. Seattle's cohort entered during active infection and was followed longitudinally. V lost 6 bases and J 0 bases, leaving 10 bases between the germline ends. Per the germline V gene, CDR1 is MNHEY and CDR2 is SMNVEV (reference sequence). The CDR3 has 14 amino acids.

The specimen was peripheral blood. The sequence derives from a woman aged 25 to 45 with COVID-19, enrolled during active disease. The J gene is TRBJ2-3, the V gene TRBV27, with D hard to call. Here the CDR3 reads CASSPVGSTDTQYF. The CDR3 coding sequence is TGTGCCAGCAGCCCCGTCGGGAGCACAGATACGCAGTATTTT.